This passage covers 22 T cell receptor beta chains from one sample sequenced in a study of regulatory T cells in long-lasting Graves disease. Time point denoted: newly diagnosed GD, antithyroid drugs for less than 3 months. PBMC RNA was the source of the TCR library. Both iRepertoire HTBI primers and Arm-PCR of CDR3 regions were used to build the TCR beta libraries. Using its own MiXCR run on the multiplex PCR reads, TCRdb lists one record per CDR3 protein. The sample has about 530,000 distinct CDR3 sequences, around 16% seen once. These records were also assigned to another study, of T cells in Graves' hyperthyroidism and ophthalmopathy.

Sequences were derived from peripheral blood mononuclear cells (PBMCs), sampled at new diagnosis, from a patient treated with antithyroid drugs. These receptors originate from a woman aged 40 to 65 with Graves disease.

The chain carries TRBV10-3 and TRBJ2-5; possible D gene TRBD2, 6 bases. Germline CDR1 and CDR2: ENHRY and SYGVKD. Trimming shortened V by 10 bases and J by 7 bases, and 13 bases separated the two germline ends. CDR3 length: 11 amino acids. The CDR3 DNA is TGTGCCACCATGGGAGGAGGGACCCAGTACTTC. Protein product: CATMGGGTQYF.

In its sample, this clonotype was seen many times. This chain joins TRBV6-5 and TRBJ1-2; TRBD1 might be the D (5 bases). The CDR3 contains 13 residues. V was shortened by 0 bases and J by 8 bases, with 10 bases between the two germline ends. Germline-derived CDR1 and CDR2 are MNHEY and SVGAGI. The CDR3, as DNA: TGTGCCAGCAGTTACTCCGACAGCAGCGGCTACACCTTC. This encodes CASSYSDSSGYTF.

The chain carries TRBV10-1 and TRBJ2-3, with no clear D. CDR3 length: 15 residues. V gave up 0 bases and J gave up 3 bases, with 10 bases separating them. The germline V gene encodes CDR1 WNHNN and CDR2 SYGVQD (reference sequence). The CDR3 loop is CASSESIGNTDTQYF. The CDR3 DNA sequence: TGCGCCAGCAGTGAGTCGATAGGGAATACAGATACGCAGTATTTT.

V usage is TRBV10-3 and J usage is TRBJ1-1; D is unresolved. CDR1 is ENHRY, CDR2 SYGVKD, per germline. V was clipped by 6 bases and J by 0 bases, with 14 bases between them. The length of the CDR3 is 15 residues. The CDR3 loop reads CAISQHGPLNTEAFF. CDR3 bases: TGTGCCATCAGCCAACACGGACCCTTGAACACTGAAGCTTTCTTT.

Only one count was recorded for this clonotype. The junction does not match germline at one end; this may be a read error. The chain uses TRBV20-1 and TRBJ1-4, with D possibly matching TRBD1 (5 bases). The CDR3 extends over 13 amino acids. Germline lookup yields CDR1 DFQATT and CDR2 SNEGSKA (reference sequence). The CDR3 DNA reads TGCAGTGCTAGATGGGGGGATGGTGAAAAACTGCTTTTT. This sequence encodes CSARWGDGEKLLF.

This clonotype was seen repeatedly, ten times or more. CDR3 protein: CASTQGETGGGEAFF. CDR3 in DNA: TGTGCCAGCACCCAAGGCGAGACCGGAGGGGGGGAAGCTTTCTTT. This rearrangement joins TRBV7-9 to TRBJ1-1, with TRBD1 as a possible D gene (6 bases). The V end lost 7 bases, the J end lost 8 bases, and 23 bases lay between the germline ends. Germline V lookup: CDR1 SEHNR, CDR2 FQNEAQ (reference sequence). CDR3 length: 15 residues.

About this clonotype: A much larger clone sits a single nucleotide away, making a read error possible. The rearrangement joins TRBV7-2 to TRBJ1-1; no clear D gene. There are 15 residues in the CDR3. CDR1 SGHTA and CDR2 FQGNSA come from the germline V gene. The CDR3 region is CASGLEWAVNTEAFF. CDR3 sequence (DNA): TGTGCCAGCGGCTTAGAGTGGGCGGTGAACACTGAAGCTTTCTTT.

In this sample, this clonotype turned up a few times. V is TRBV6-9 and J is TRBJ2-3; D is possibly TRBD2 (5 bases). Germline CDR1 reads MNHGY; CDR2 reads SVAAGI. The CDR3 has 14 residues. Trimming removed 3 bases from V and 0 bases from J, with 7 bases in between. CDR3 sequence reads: CASSYRGSTDTQYF. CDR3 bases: TGTGCCAGCAGTTACCGCGGGAGCACAGATACGCAGTATTTT.

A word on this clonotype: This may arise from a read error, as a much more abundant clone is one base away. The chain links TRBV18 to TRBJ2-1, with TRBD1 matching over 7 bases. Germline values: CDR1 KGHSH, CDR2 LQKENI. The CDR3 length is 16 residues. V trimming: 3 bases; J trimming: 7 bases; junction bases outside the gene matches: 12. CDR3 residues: CASSPKNYRTGNEQFF. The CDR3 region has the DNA TGTGCCAGCTCACCGAAAAACTACAGGACAGGTAATGAGCAGTTCTTC.

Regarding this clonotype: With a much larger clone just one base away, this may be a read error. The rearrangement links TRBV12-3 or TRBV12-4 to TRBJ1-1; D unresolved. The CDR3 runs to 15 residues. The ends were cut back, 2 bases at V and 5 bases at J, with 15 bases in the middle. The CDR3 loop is CASSLYPGKETEAFF. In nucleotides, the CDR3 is TGTGCCAGCAGTTTATATCCGGGGAAGGAGACTGAAGCTTTCTTT.

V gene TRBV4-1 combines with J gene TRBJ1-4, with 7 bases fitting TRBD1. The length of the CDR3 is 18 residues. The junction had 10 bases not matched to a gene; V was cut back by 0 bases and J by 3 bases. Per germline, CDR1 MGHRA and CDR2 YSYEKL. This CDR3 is CASSQEVDRAIANEKLFF. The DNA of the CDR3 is TGCGCCAGCAGCCAAGAAGTAGACAGGGCGATAGCTAATGAAAAACTGTTTTTT.

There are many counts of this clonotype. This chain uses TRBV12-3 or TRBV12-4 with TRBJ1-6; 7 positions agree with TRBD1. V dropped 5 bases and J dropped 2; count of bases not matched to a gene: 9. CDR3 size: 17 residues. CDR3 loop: CASSPQGTQTYNSPLHF. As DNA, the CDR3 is TGTGCCAGCAGTCCACAGGGGACCCAAACCTATAATTCACCCCTCCACTTT.

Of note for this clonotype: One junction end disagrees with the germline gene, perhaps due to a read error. CDR3: CASSLDRGPTHEKLFF. CDR3 bases: TGCGCCAGCAGCTTGGACAGGGGTCCAACTCATGAAAAACTGTTTTTT. The rearrangement joins TRBV5-1 to TRBJ1-4, with 7 bases fitting TRBD1. The length of the CDR3 is 16 residues. Per the germline V gene, CDR1 is SGHRS and CDR2 is YFSETQ.

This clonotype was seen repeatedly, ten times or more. The CDR3 nucleotides read TGCGCCAGCAGCTTGGTTCCGCTCGGGTACGAGCAGTACTTC. It translates to CASSLVPLGYEQYF. V usage is TRBV5-1 and J usage is TRBJ2-7; D uncertain. Deletions cut 0 bases from V and 4 bases from J, with 11 bases between. CDR1 and CDR2 (germline): SGHRS, YFSETQ. This CDR3 contains 14 residues.

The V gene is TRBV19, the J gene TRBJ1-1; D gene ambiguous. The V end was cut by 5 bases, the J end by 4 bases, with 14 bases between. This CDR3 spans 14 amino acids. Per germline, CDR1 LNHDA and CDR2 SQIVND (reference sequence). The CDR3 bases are TGTGCCAGTAGTCGGGCGGCGGGAGGCACTGAAGCTTTCTTT. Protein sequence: CASSRAAGGTEAFF.

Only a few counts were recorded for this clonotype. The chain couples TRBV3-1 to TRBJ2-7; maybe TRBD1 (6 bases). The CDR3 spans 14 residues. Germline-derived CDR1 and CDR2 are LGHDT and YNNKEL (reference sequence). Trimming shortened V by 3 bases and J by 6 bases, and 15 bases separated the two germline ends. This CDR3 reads CASSHGGARGEQYF. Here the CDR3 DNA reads TGTGCCAGCAGCCACGGTGGGGCCAGGGGCGAGCAGTACTTC.

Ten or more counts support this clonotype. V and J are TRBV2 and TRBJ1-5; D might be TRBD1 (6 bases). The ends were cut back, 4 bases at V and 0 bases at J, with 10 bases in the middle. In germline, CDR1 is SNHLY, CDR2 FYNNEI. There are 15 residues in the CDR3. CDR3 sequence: CASSGGTRSNQPQHF. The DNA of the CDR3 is TGTGCCAGCAGTGGGGGGACACGTAGCAATCAGCCCCAGCATTTT.

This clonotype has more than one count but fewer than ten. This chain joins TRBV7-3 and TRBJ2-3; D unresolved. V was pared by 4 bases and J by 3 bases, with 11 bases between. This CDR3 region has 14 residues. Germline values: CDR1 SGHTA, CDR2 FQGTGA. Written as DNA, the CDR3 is TGTGCCAGCAGCTCAATGCGCTCGACAGATACGCAGTATTTT. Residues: CASSSMRSTDTQYF. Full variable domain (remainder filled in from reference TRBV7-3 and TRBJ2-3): GAGVSQTPSNKVTEKGKYVELRCDPISGHTALYWYRQSLGQGPEFLIYFQGTGAADDSGLPNDRFFAVRPEGSVSTLKIQRTERGDSAVYLCASSSMRSTDTQYFGPGTRLTVL.

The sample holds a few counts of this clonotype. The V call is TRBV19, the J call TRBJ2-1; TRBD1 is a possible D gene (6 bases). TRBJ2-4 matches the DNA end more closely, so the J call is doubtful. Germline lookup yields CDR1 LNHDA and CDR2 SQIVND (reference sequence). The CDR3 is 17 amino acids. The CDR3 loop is CASSLKGYPGAGNIQYF. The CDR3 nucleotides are TGTGCCAGTAGTCTAAAAGGGTACCCAGGGGCAGGAAACATTCAGTACTTC.

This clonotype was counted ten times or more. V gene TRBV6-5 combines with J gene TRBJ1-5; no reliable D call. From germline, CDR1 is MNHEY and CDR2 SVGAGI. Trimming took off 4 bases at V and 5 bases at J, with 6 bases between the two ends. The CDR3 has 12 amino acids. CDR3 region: CASSLGYQPQHF. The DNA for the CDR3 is TGTGCCAGCAGTTTGGGTTATCAGCCCCAGCATTTT.

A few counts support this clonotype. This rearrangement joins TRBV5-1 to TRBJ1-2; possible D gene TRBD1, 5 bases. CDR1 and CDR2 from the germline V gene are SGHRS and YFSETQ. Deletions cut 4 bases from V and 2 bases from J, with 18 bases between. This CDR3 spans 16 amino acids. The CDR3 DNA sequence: TGCGCCAGCAGCCCGGACGGCCGGGGCTCCAACTATGGCTACACCTTC. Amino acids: CASSPDGRGSNYGYTF.

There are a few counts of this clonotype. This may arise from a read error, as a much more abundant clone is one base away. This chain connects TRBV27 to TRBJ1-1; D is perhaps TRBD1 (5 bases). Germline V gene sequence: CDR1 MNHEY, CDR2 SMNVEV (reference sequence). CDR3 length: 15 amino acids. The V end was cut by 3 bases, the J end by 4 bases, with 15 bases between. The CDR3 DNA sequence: TGTGCCAGCAGTTTCTTGGGGAGCGGGGGCACTGAAGCTTTCTTT. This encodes CASSFLGSGGTEAFF.